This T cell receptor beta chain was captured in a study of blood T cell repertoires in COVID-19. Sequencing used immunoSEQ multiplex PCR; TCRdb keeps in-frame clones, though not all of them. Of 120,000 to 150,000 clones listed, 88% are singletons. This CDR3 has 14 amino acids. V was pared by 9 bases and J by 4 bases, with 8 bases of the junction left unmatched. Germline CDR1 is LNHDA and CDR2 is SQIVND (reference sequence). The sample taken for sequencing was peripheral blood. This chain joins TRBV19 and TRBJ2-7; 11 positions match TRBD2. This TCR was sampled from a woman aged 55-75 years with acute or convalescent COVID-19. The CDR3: CASTRGTSGYEQYF. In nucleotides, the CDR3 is TGTGCCAGCACCAGAGGGACTAGCGGTTACGAGCAGTACTTC.